These 26 T cell receptor beta chains were sequenced from one sample in a study of CD8+ T cells in alopecia areata. Regarding treatment: oral pan-JAK inhibitor, 5-10 mg twice daily. Extracted RNA was reverse transcribed into cDNA, the sequencing template. TCRdb keeps only in-frame clones here, not all; method: immunoSEQ multiplex PCR. Of 160,000 or so clones listed, roughly two thirds are singletons. This specimen consisted of CD4+ T cells sorted from blood, obtained at week 4, from a patient treated with tofacitinib. All receptors derive from a human donor with alopecia areata.

For the CDR3, the DNA is TGTGCCAGCAGCCCACCCCTCCGGACAGCCAAGGAGACCCAGTACTTC. Amino acids: CASSPPLRTAKETQYF. The chain recombines TRBV11-1 with TRBJ2-5; maybe TRBD1 (6 bases). Germline V gene lookup returns CDR1 SGHAT and CDR2 FQDESV (reference sequence). V lost 5 bases and J lost 5, with 21 bases in between. The CDR3 covers 16 residues. The whole variable domain, filled in from reference TRBV11-1 and TRBJ2-5, reads EAEVAQSPRYKITEKSQAVAFWCDPISGHATLYWYRQILGQGPELLVQFQDESVVDDSQLPKDRFSAERLKGVDSTLKIQPAELGDSAMYLCASSPPLRTAKETQYFGPGTRLLVL.

The chain combines TRBV29-1 with TRBJ2-1; D assignment may be TRBD1 or TRBD2 (5 bases each). The CDR3 contains 10 residues. CDR1 SQVTM and CDR2 ANQGSEA come from the germline V gene. The V gene lost 7 bases and the J gene lost 13 bases, with 14 bases spanning the gap. As DNA, the CDR3 is TGCAGCGCCTTCTCAGGGACCCAGTTCTTC. Encoded protein: CSAFSGTQFF.

This clone has a handful of counts. The chain uses TRBV30 and TRBJ1-6, with D possibly being TRBD1 (5 bases). Germline V CDR1 and CDR2: GTSNPN, SVGIG (reference sequence). The V gene lost 3 bases and the J gene lost 8 bases, with 11 bases spanning the gap. This CDR3 contains 13 residues. The CDR3 DNA is TGTGCCTGGAGGCCAGGGCCGTATTCACCCCTCCACTTT. Amino acid sequence: CAWRPGPYSPLHF.

The chain links TRBV29-1 to TRBJ2-7; TRBD2 is a possible D gene (6 bases). This CDR3 spans 14 amino acids. Trimming cost V 7 bases and J 4 bases, with 20 bases left between them. From germline, CDR1 is SQVTM and CDR2 ANQGSEA. The DNA for the CDR3 is TGCAGCGCTACGCGGGAAGTCCAGACGTACGAGCAGTACTTC. Amino acid sequence: CSATREVQTYEQYF.

The rearrangement uses TRBV29-1 and TRBJ2-5; D call uncertain. Trimming took off 6 bases at V and 5 bases at J, with 13 bases between the two ends. Germline CDR1 and CDR2: SQVTM and ANQGSEA. The CDR3 has 12 amino acids. CDR3 DNA: TGCAGCGTATCAGGCCGTGTGGAGACCCAGTACTTC. As protein: CSVSGRVETQYF.

Comments on this clone: Relative to the germline gene, one junction end is altered; a read error may explain this. J is TRBJ2-1 and V is TRBV29-1; maybe TRBD2 (6 bases). Per the germline V gene, CDR1 is SQVTM and CDR2 is ANQGSEA. The CDR3 spans 12 residues. CDR3 in amino acids: CSVEDPGTGVVF. In nucleotides, the CDR3 is TGCAGCGTTGAAGATCCCGGGACGGGGGTTGTCTTC.

This clone was observed a few times. The rearrangement links TRBV9 to TRBJ1-2, with D possibly TRBD1 on 5 matching bases. Germline loops: CDR1 SGDLS, CDR2 YYNGEE. Trimming cost V 4 bases and J 3 bases, with 16 bases left between them. The CDR3 has 15 residues. Here the CDR3 reads CASSPRGGGDYGYTF. DNA of the CDR3: TGTGCCAGCAGCCCAAGGGGCGGAGGGGACTATGGCTACACCTTC.

The rearrangement links TRBV5-4 to TRBJ2-7; unclear D gene. Germline V gene sequence: CDR1 SGHNT, CDR2 YYREEE (reference sequence). The ends were cut back, 1 base at V and 7 bases at J, with 15 bases in the middle. This CDR3 contains 14 residues. The DNA of the CDR3 is TGTGCCAGCAGCTTGAGGCAGGTGGGTGAGGAGCAGTACTTC. Amino acid sequence: CASSLRQVGEEQYF.

This clone has a handful of counts. The genes are TRBV7-2 and TRBJ2-7; D ambiguous. This CDR3 region has 15 residues. Trimming stripped 5 bases from V and 0 bases from J, with 14 bases between. Germline CDR1 reads SGHTA; CDR2 reads FQGNSA. The CDR3 spells CASSPREILSYEQYF. DNA of the CDR3: TGTGCCAGCAGCCCCCGAGAGATCCTCTCCTACGAGCAGTACTTC.

The genes are TRBV30 and TRBJ1-2; no clear D gene. V was pared by 3 bases and J by 4 bases, with 9 bases between. The CDR3 is 12 residues long. Germline V gene data show CDR1 as GTSNPN and CDR2 as SVGIG (reference sequence). The CDR3 sequence is CAWSHSLYGYTF. The CDR3, as DNA: TGTGCCTGGAGCCACAGCCTCTATGGCTACACCTTC.

The J gene is TRBJ1-6, the V gene TRBV30, with D possibly matching TRBD1 (5 bases). CDR3 size: 14 residues. Germline-derived CDR1 and CDR2 are GTSNPN and SVGIG (reference sequence). V lost 3 bases and J lost 4, with 10 bases in between. The CDR3 DNA reads TGTGCCTGGAGGGGGGGAACTTATAATTCACCCCTCCACTTT. Amino acids: CAWRGGTYNSPLHF.

In its sample, this clone was seen a few times. This rearrangement joins TRBV19 to TRBJ2-6; weak D call: TRBD1 (6 bases). This CDR3 comprises 15 residues. Trimming left V 3 bases short and J 4 bases short, with 10 bases between. Per germline, CDR1 LNHDA and CDR2 SQIVND (reference sequence). The CDR3 DNA sequence: TGTGCCAGTAGTATGGCAGGGGCCGGGGCCAACGTCCTGACTTTC. Protein: CASSMAGAGANVLTF.

The V call is TRBV4-1, the J call TRBJ1-5; D perhaps matches TRBD1 (6 bases). V was shortened by 1 base and J by 3 bases, with 13 bases between the two germline ends. CDR1 and CDR2 from the germline V gene are MGHRA and YSYEKL. The CDR3 totals 16 residues. The CDR3 nucleotides are TGCGCCAGCAGCCAAGGGACAGAGTTTTACAATCAGCCCCAGCATTTT. It yields the protein CASSQGTEFYNQPQHF.

This clone has just a few counts. The sample contains more than one DNA sequence encoding this CDR3. CDR3 loop: CASSLKETQYF. In nucleotides, the CDR3 is TGCGCCAGCAGCTTGAAAGAGACCCAGTACTTC. The chain joins TRBV5-1 to TRBJ2-5; no clear D gene. The V end was cut by 1 base, the J end by 3 bases, with 1 base between. The CDR3 contains 11 residues. The germline gives CDR1 SGHRS, CDR2 YFSETQ.

The V call is TRBV29-1, the J call TRBJ2-2; TRBD1 matches at 11 bases. After removal of 7 bases from V and 3 bases from J, the junction contained 1 base not matched to a gene. The CDR3 runs to 13 residues. Germline CDR1 is SQVTM and CDR2 is ANQGSEA. The CDR3 DNA reads TGCAGCGGGACAGGGGGCGACACCGGGGAGCTGTTTTTT. Its translation is CSGTGGDTGELFF.

J is TRBJ2-3 and V is TRBV29-1; the D gene is possibly TRBD2 (6 bases). CDR1 and CDR2 from the germline V gene are SQVTM and ANQGSEA. The length of the CDR3 is 12 residues. V lost 8 bases, J lost 1 base, and 10 bases lay in between. This CDR3 reads CSTTGGTDTQYF. Written as DNA, the CDR3 is TGCAGCACTACGGGGGGCACAGATACGCAGTATTTT.

This clone was recorded a few times. The V and J genes are TRBV29-1 and TRBJ2-5, with a weak D call TRBD1 (5 bases). The length of the CDR3 is 12 residues. The V end was cut by 3 bases, the J end by 2 bases, with 7 bases between. Germline V lookup: CDR1 SQVTM, CDR2 ANQGSEA. The CDR3: CSVEGLQETQYF. The CDR3 region has the DNA TGCAGCGTTGAGGGGCTTCAAGAGACCCAGTACTTC.

The rearrangement joins TRBV29-1 to TRBJ2-1; 7 nucleotides align to TRBD1. Germline trimming cut 6 bases from V and 3 bases from J; bases unmatched to any gene: 8. Germline CDR1 is SQVTM and CDR2 is ANQGSEA. This CDR3 has 14 residues. The CDR3 nucleotides read TGCAGCGTGATCAGGGGACAGAGCTACAATGAGCAGTTCTTC. Its protein is CSVIRGQSYNEQFF.

This clone has more than one count but fewer than ten. J is TRBJ2-2 and V is TRBV30; no firm D call. V lost 3 bases and J lost 6, with 5 bases in between. The CDR3 length is 11 residues. The germline V gene encodes CDR1 GTSNPN and CDR2 SVGIG (reference sequence). The CDR3 sequence: CAWRFAGELFF. The CDR3 DNA is TGTGCCTGGAGATTTGCCGGGGAGCTGTTTTTT.

About this clone itself: The sample has other DNA sequences that encode this CDR3 too. The chain recombines TRBV7-3 with TRBJ2-1; TRBD1 aligns across 9 bases. The trim removed 5 bases at V and 4 bases at J, leaving 6 bases unmatched. The CDR3 runs 15 residues. CDR1 and CDR2 (germline): SGHTA, FQGTGA. CDR3 DNA sequence: TGTGCCAGCAGCCCCGGACAGGGGAATTACAATGAGCAGTTCTTC. Its translation: CASSPGQGNYNEQFF.

The genes are TRBV23-1 and TRBJ2-2; the D is unclear. TRBV23-1 is designated an ORF whose function remains uncertain. V lost 1 base, J lost 3 bases, and 9 bases lay in between. The length of the CDR3 is 15 residues. The CDR3 nucleotides are TGCGCCAGCAGTCAATGCGGCTGTCACACCGGGGAGCTGTTTTTT. It translates to CASSQCGCHTGELFF.

The rearrangement links TRBV5-1 to TRBJ2-5; 9 bases line up with TRBD1. This CDR3 contains 14 residues. V shed 4 bases, J shed 5 bases, and the junction held 6 bases outside the gene matches. CDR1 SGHRS and CDR2 YFSETQ come from the germline V gene. CDR3 DNA: TGCGCCAGCAGCGGGGGGACAGGGCCGGAGACCCAGTACTTC. This sequence encodes CASSGGTGPETQYF.

The gene calls are TRBV11-2 and TRBJ1-1; 10 bases fit TRBD1. V lost 1 base, J lost 11 bases, and 7 bases stayed unmatched. Germline-derived CDR1 and CDR2 are SGHAT and FQNNGV. This CDR3 comprises 14 residues. CDR3 DNA: TGTGCCAGCAGCTTAGGACAGGGGGCATGGTGGGCTTTCTTT. Amino acids: CASSLGQGAWWAFF.

This clone was seen only a few times. The chain uses TRBV11-2 and TRBJ1-5; D remains unclear. The CDR3 covers 15 residues. Trimming pared 2 bases from V and 5 bases from J, leaving 13 bases between. CDR1 is SGHAT, CDR2 FQNNGV, per germline. The CDR3 is CASSLNRAPYQPQHF. The CDR3 DNA sequence: TGTGCCAGCAGCTTAAATAGGGCTCCTTATCAGCCCCAGCATTTT.

The sample holds many counts of this clone. This rearrangement joins TRBV10-3 to TRBJ1-4; 9 bases are a match to TRBD1. Germline lookup yields CDR1 ENHRY and CDR2 SYGVKD. The CDR3 runs to 14 residues. V was clipped by 5 bases and J by 7 bases; unmatched bases: 5. In DNA form, the CDR3 reads TGTGCCATCAGTTCCGGGACAGGGACTGAAAAACTGTTTTTT. Protein product: CAISSGTGTEKLFF.

The V and J genes are TRBV23-1 and TRBJ1-1; the D gene is possibly TRBD1 (6 bases). TRBV23-1 is flagged as an ORF with uncertain function. The CDR3 contains 14 residues. Trimming cost V 7 bases and J 4 bases, with 16 bases left between them. The CDR3 bases are TGCGCCAGCATAGCCGGGGGCGGTAGCACTGAAGCTTTCTTT. As protein: CASIAGGGSTEAFF.